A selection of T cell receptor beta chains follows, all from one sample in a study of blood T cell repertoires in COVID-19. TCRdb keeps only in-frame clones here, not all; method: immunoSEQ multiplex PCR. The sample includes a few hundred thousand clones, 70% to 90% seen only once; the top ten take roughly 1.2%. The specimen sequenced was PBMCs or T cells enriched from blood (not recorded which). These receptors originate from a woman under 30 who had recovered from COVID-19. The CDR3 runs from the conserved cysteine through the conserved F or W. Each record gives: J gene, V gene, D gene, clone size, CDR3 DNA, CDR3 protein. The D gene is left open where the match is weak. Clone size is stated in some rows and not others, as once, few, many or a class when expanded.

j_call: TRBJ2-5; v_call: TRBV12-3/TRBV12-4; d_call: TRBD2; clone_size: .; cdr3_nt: TGTGCCAGTGCGACTAGCGGGGAAGAGACCCAGTACTTC; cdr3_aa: CASATSGEETQYF
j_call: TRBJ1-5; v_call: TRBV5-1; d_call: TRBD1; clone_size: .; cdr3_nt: TGCGCCAGCAGCTTGGGGACAGGCTTCAATCAGCCCCAGCATTTT; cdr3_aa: CASSLGTGFNQPQHF
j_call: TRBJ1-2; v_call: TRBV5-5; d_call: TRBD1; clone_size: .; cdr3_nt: TGTGCCAGCAGCGAAGTACAGGGGGCAGGTGGCTACACCTTC; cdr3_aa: CASSEVQGAGGYTF
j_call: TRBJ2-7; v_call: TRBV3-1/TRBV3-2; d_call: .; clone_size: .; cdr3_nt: TGTGCCAGCAGCCAAGATATTTTAGAGAAGTACTTC; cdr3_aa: CASSQDILEKYF
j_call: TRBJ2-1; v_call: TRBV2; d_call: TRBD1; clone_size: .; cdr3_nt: TGTGCCAGAGAAACACGAGAGGGACAGGGCTCCTACAATGAGCAGTTCTTC; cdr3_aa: CARETREGQGSYNEQFF
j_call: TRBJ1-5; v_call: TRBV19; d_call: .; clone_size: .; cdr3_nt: TGTGCCAGTAGTATAGGAGGGCGCAATCAGCCCCAGCATTTT; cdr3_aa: CASSIGGRNQPQHF
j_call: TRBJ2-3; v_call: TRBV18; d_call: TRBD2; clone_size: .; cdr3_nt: TGTGCCAGCTCACCACTGGGACTAGCCAGCACAGATACGCAGTATTTT; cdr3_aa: CASSPLGLASTDTQYF
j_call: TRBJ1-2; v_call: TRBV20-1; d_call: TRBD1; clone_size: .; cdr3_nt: TGCAGTGCTAGTAAAACCGGGACAGGGGGCAACTATGGCTACACCTTC; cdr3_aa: CSASKTGTGGNYGYTF
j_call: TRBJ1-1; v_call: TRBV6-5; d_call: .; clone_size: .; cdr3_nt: TGTGCCAGCAGTTCCCCGGGATCCCCTGAAGCTTTCTTT; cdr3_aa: CASSSPGSPEAFF
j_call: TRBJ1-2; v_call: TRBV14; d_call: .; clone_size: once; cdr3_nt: TGTGCCAGCAGCCAAGTCCGGGGGGCTCATGGCTACACCTTC; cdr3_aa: CASSQVRGAHGYTF
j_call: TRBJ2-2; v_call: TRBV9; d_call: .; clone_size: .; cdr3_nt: TGTGCCAGCAGTGGGGGGACCGGGGAGCTGTTTTTT; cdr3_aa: CASSGGTGELFF